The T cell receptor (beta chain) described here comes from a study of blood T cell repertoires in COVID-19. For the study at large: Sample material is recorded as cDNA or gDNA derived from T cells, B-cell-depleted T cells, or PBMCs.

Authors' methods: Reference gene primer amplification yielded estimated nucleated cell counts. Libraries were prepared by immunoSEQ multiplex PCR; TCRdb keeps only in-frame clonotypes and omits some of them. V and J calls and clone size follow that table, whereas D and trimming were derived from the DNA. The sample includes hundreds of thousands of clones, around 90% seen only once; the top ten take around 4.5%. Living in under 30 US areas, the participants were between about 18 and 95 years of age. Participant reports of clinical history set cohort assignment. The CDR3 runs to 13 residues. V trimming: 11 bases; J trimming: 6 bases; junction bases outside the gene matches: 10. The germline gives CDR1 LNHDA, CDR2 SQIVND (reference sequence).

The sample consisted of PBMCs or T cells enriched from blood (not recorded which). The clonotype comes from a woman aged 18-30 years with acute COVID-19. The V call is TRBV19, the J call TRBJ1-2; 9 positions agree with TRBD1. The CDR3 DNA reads TGTGCCGCGAGGACAGGGGTATACCATGGCTACACCTTC. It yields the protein CAARTGVYHGYTF. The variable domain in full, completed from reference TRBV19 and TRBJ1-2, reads DGGITQSPKYLFRKEGQNVTLSCEQNLNHDAMYWYRQDPGQGLRLIYYSQIVNDFQKGDIAEGYSVSREKKESFPLTVTSAQKNPTAFYLCAARTGVYHGYTFGSGTRLTVV.